The 3 T cell receptor beta chains listed next were all sequenced from one sample in a study of cytomegalovirus exposure and HLA in healthy donors. The primer mix had 60 Vbeta and 13 Jbeta primers. The method was immunoSEQ multiplex PCR; TCRdb's version includes in-frame clones alone and lacks a portion of them. The sample consists of approximately 180,000 clones, 81% of them appearing once. The specimen was PBMCs. The receptor set was obtained from a man aged 18 to 30 in good health and CMV-seronegative.

V usage is TRBV13 and J usage is TRBJ2-1; TRBD2 matches at 8 bases. V shed 6 bases and J 0 bases; nucleotides not matched to a gene: 13. The CDR3 sequence is 18 residues long. Per germline, CDR1 PRHDT and CDR2 FYEKMQ (reference sequence). CDR3: CASSQDWGGRSSYNEQFF. For the CDR3, the DNA is TGTGCCAGCAGTCAAGATTGGGGCGGGAGGAGCTCCTACAATGAGCAGTTCTTC.

This clone appeared once. V usage is TRBV18 and J usage is TRBJ1-6; TRBD1 matches 9 bases. Germline V gene lookup returns CDR1 KGHSH and CDR2 LQKENI. V dropped 4 bases and J dropped 9; count of bases not matched to a gene: 4. The CDR3 contains 14 residues. The CDR3 nucleotides are TGTGCCAGCTCACTAGGACAGGGGCGTTCACCCCTCCACTTT. Protein product: CASSLGQGRSPLHF.

The V and J genes are TRBV9 and TRBJ2-1; 8 nucleotides agree with TRBD2. This CDR3 is 16 amino acids long. V lost 3 bases to trimming and J lost 4 bases; unmatched junction nucleotides: 9. Germline lookup yields CDR1 SGDLS and CDR2 YYNGEE. The CDR3 spells CASSARAGGLYNEQFF. CDR3 sequence (DNA): TGTGCCAGCAGCGCCCGGGCGGGGGGCCTGTACAATGAGCAGTTCTTC.